Each of the 13 T cell receptor beta chains below was sequenced from the same sample in a study of cytomegalovirus exposure and HLA in healthy donors. Primers included in the PCR were 60 Vbeta and 13 Jbeta primers. Some clones are missing from TCRdb's copy, which holds only in-frame ones; the method was immunoSEQ multiplex PCR. The sample has around 200,000 clones, roughly three quarters seen once. Sequencing input: PBMCs. These receptors were taken from a woman in her forties or fifties in good health and CMV-seronegative.

This clone has just one count. This sequence joins TRBV19 and TRBJ1-4, with 9 positions matching TRBD1. Looked up from germline, CDR1 is LNHDA and CDR2 is SQIVND (reference sequence). The CDR3 has 13 residues. With V trimmed by 7 bases and J by 5 bases, 2 bases remained unmatched. Here the CDR3 reads CASKGTGNEKLFF. The CDR3 DNA is TGTGCCAGTAAGGGGACAGGGAATGAAAAACTGTTTTTT.

The chain combines TRBV6-1 with TRBJ1-1; TRBD1 agrees at 9 bases. Germline-derived CDR1 and CDR2 are MNHNS and SASEGT. The junction had 6 bases not matched to a gene; V was cut back by 3 bases and J by 1 base. CDR3 length equals 16 residues. CDR3 DNA: TGTGCCAGCAGTGAGCAAACAGGGGGCTCGAACACTGAAGCTTTCTTT. Translated: CASSEQTGGSNTEAFF.

The gene calls are TRBV5-6 and TRBJ2-2; tentative D call: TRBD1 (6 bases). This CDR3 comprises 14 residues. V lost 0 bases and J 6 bases, leaving 9 bases between the germline ends. The germline V gene has CDR1 SGHDT and CDR2 YYEEEE. Written as DNA, the CDR3 is TGTGCCAGCAGCTTGGAGGCAGGGGCCGGGGAGCTGTTTTTT. Translating gives CASSLEAGAGELFF. Using reference TRBV5-6 and TRBJ2-2 for the parts outside the CDR3, the full variable domain is DAGVTQSPTHLIKTRGQQVTLRCSPKSGHDTVSWYQQALGQGPQFIFQYYEEEERQRGNFPDRFSGHQFPNYSSELNVNALLLGDSALYLCASSLEAGAGELFFGEGSRLTVL.

As for this clone: Its ends do not fully match the called genes, so a read error is possible. Other DNA sequences of this sample code for an identical CDR3. The CDR3 DNA reads TGTGCCAGCAGCCCCCAAGTTGGGACAGGGGGAAGCTCCTATAATTCCCCCCTCCACTTT. Protein product: CASSPQVGTGGSSYNSPLHF. The V call is TRBV7-6, the J call TRBJ1-6; 11 bases match TRBD1. Germline CDR1 SGHVS, CDR2 FNYEAQ. This CDR3 contains 20 residues. Full variable domain (rest looked up from reference TRBV7-6 and TRBJ1-6): GAGVSQSPRYKVTKRGQDVALRCDPISGHVSLYWYRQALGQGPEFLTYFNYEAQQDKSGLPNDRFSAERPEGSISTLTIQRTEQRDSAMYRCASSPQVGTGGSSYNSPLHFGNGTRLTVT.

The chain carries TRBV7-2 and TRBJ1-5, with 8 bases that match TRBD1. The CDR3 length is 15 residues. J was trimmed by 4 bases and V by 5 bases; bases with no gene match: 7. CDR1 and CDR2 from the germline V gene are SGHTA and FQGNSA. CDR3 in amino acids: CASSPQGAPNQPQHF. The DNA of the CDR3 is TGTGCCAGCAGCCCTCAGGGGGCCCCAAATCAGCCCCAGCATTTT.

This clone was observed a handful of times. This chain links TRBV10-2 with TRBJ1-4; D uncertain. Germline V gene sequence: CDR1 WSHSY, CDR2 SAAADI. The CDR3 is 12 amino acids. The ends were cut back, 7 bases at V and 4 bases at J, with 7 bases in the middle. CDR3 sequence (DNA): TGCGCCAGCACCGCCGGTAATGAAAAACTGTTTTTT. It yields the protein CASTAGNEKLFF.

The CDR3 spells CASSLSSYRPGTGGKLGYGYTF. The CDR3, as DNA: TGTGCCAGCAGTTTATCATCCTACAGGCCTGGGACAGGGGGCAAATTGGGCTATGGCTACACCTTC. V and J are TRBV28 and TRBJ1-2, with TRBD1 identical over 12 bases. Unmatched junction bases numbered 22, after V lost 1 base and J lost 4 bases. The CDR3 runs 22 residues. Germline lookup yields CDR1 MDHEN and CDR2 SYDVKM.

V and J are TRBV10-2 and TRBJ2-7; the D gene is possibly TRBD2 (6 bases). Germline loops: CDR1 WSHSY, CDR2 SAAADI. The CDR3 has 12 amino acids. V was clipped by 7 bases and J by 2 bases, with 9 bases between them. This CDR3 reads CASMGTPYEQYF. As DNA, the CDR3 is TGCGCCAGCATGGGGACTCCCTACGAGCAGTACTTC.

The chain couples TRBV13 to TRBJ1-2; possible D gene TRBD1, 6 bases. V was trimmed by 5 bases and J by 0 bases, leaving 19 bases between them. The CDR3 spans 17 residues. The V gene's germline CDR1 is PRHDT and CDR2 FYEKMQ (reference sequence). The CDR3 region has the DNA TGTGCCAGCAGCCCCCCCCGGGGACATAAACCTAACTATGGCTACACCTTC. Amino acid sequence: CASSPPRGHKPNYGYTF.

This chain joins TRBV18 and TRBJ2-3, with D perhaps matching TRBD1 (6 bases). This CDR3 region has 15 residues. V was trimmed by 8 bases and J by 3 bases, leaving 18 bases between them. The germline CDR1 and CDR2 sequences are KGHSH and LQKENI. The CDR3 sequence: CASATGITGTDTQYF. In DNA form, the CDR3 reads TGTGCCAGCGCAACAGGGATAACGGGAACAGATACGCAGTATTTT.

The J gene is TRBJ1-5, the V gene TRBV28; D ambiguous. With 6 bases removed from V and 4 bases from J, the gap between germline ends came to 10 bases. Germline V gene sequence: CDR1 MDHEN, CDR2 SYDVKM. The CDR3 has 13 residues. CDR3 amino acids: CASRMAGNQPQHF. CDR3 in DNA: TGTGCCAGCAGAATGGCGGGGAATCAGCCCCAGCATTTT. Full variable domain (outside the CDR3, taken from reference TRBV28 and TRBJ1-5): DVKVTQSSRYLVKRTGEKVFLECVQDMDHENMFWYRQDPGLGLRLIYFSYDVKMKEKGDIPEGYSVSREKKERFSLILESASTNQTSMYLCASRMAGNQPQHFGDGTRLSIL.

The V call is TRBV10-1, the J call TRBJ2-3, with a tentative D call TRBD1 (6 bases). Germline V CDR1 and CDR2: WNHNN, SYGVQD (reference sequence). V was cut by 6 bases and J by 7 bases, with 14 bases left in between. The CDR3 runs to 13 residues. CDR3: CASSDTGSNTQYF. The CDR3 DNA sequence: TGCGCCAGCAGCGATACAGGGAGTAATACGCAGTATTTT.

This clone was counted once. The chain recombines TRBV20-1 with TRBJ1-2; D is uncertain. CDR1 and CDR2 from the germline V gene are DFQATT and SNEGSKA (reference sequence). CDR3 length: 11 amino acids. V was cut by 3 bases and J by 8 bases, with 10 bases left in between. The CDR3: CSASSGVGYTF. CDR3 sequence (DNA): TGCAGTGCTAGTAGCGGGGTCGGCTACACCTTC.